The TCR beta chain under discussion was sequenced for a study of T-cell reconstitution after alpha-beta-depleted transplantation in children. Study-level results: There were reportedly several hundred expanded graft clones from which alpha-beta T cells came about two months after transplant. Among T cells one year after transplant, newly produced cells accounted for most counts and diversity. In some patients, recipient T cells and intrathymic progenitors surviving conditioning explained high day-60 diversity.

A TCRbeta library incorporating unique molecular identifiers was prepared. Each CDR3 protein is one row after TCRdb ran MiXCR on the PCR reads. The sample holds around 230,000 distinct CDR3 sequences, more than 15% seen once. Deletions cut 5 bases from V and 7 bases from J, with 14 bases between. Germline V lookup: CDR1 MNHEY, CDR2 SVGEGT. The CDR3 has 13 amino acids. Of note for this clonotype: Antigen specificity is unknown.

The chain joins TRBV6-2 or TRBV6-3 to TRBJ1-1, with no clear D. The source of this sequence is a male patient between 2 and 10 years old who had a stem cell transplant for acute lymphoblastic leukemia, so the T cells may come from the graft donor. The sequencing used PBMCs, mostly from graft donor cells, collected 360 days after TCRalphabeta/CD19-depleted stem cell transplant. CDR3 in DNA: TGTGCCAGCAGTAGGAACCTTAGGAGTGAAGCTTTCTTT. Its translation: CASSRNLRSEAFF.